These 9 T cell receptor beta chains were all obtained from the same sample, sequenced in a study of CD4 T cells in relation to SARS-CoV-2 and coronaviruses. Here immunoSEQ multiplex PCR was the method, and the copy in TCRdb shows in-frame clones only, minus some. The top ten clones hold roughly 2.3% of a sample with more than 9,000 clones, around 87% of them seen once. Sequencing was carried out using naive CD4+ T cells from PBMCs. Documented subset: naive CD4+ T cells isolated by negative enrichment. These receptors were collected from an adult with COVID-19.

The CDR3 sequence is CASSPLDRVPLHF. The CDR3 DNA reads as TGTGCCAGCAGCCCCCTGGACAGGGTTCCCCTCCACTTT. The rearrangement links TRBV27 to TRBJ1-6; 8 nucleotides agree with TRBD1. Germline CDR1 MNHEY, CDR2 SMNVEV (reference sequence). The trim removed 6 bases at V and 13 bases at J, leaving 8 bases unmatched. This CDR3 has 13 amino acids.

The V gene is TRBV19, the J gene TRBJ2-7, with 8 nucleotides matching TRBD1. In germline, CDR1 is LNHDA, CDR2 SQIVND (reference sequence). The CDR3 sequence is 14 residues long. Unmatched junction bases numbered 7, after V lost 7 bases and J lost 2 bases. The CDR3 protein is CASTRGQGPYEQYF. The CDR3 DNA follows: TGTGCCAGTACCCGCGGACAGGGTCCCTACGAGCAGTACTTC.

The rearrangement links TRBV19 to TRBJ2-7; TRBD1 aligns across 8 bases. Germline trimming cut 3 bases from V and 4 bases from J; bases unmatched to any gene: 8. CDR1 and CDR2 (germline): LNHDA, SQIVND (reference sequence). This CDR3 contains 15 residues. The CDR3 here is CASSIQGQGSYEQYF. In nucleotides, the CDR3 is TGTGCCAGTAGTATCCAAGGACAGGGCTCATACGAGCAGTACTTC.

The rearrangement joins TRBV6-5 to TRBJ2-1; 7 bases align to TRBD1. This CDR3 contains 15 residues. Trimming took 5 bases from V and 0 from J; bases not matched to a gene: 4. The V gene's germline CDR1 is MNHEY and CDR2 SVGAGI. The CDR3, as DNA: TGTGCCAGCAGTCAGACAGGGAGCTCCTACAATGAGCAGTTCTTC. Amino acid sequence: CASSQTGSSYNEQFF.

The chain employs TRBV19 and TRBJ1-5; the match to TRBD1 covers 7 bases. V gave up 1 base and J gave up 2 bases; unmatched junction bases: 2. The CDR3 is made up of 15 amino acids. Germline V gene sequence: CDR1 LNHDA, CDR2 SQIVND (reference sequence). CDR3 protein: CASSIAQGRNQPQHF. The CDR3 nucleotides are TGTGCCAGTAGTATAGCACAGGGGCGCAATCAGCCCCAGCATTTT.

This clone was seen once. This chain uses TRBV19 with TRBJ1-6; 9 nucleotides agree with TRBD1. Germline V gene data show CDR1 as LNHDA and CDR2 as SQIVND (reference sequence). V lost 0 bases, J lost 8 bases, and 2 bases stayed unmatched. The CDR3 sequence is 15 residues long. The CDR3, as DNA: TGTGCCAGTAGTATAGAGGGACAGGGTGATTCACCCCTCCACTTT. This translates into CASSIEGQGDSPLHF.

This chain connects TRBV3-1 (or the pseudogene TRBV3-2) to TRBJ2-7, with TRBD2 matching over 7 bases. Looked up from germline, CDR1 is LGHDT and CDR2 is YNNKEL (reference sequence). The CDR3 totals 17 residues. Unmatched junction bases numbered 9, after V lost 1 base and J lost 0 bases. CDR3 nucleotides: TGTGCCAGCAGCCAAGGAGTGTCGCGGGGGAGCTCCTACGAGCAGTACTTC. This sequence encodes CASSQGVSRGSSYEQYF.

The V gene is TRBV4-2, the J gene TRBJ2-5; 9 positions agree with TRBD2. The germline CDR1 and CDR2 sequences are LGHNA and YNFKEQ. V lost 4 bases, J lost 1 base, and 4 bases stayed unmatched. This CDR3 contains 15 residues. The chain's CDR3 is CASSRLAGSQETQYF. The DNA of the CDR3 is TGTGCCAGCAGCCGGCTAGCGGGGTCCCAAGAGACCCAGTACTTC.

The J gene is TRBJ1-4, the V gene TRBV28, with 8 bases fitting TRBD1. The germline gives CDR1 MDHEN, CDR2 SYDVKM. The CDR3 covers 14 residues. J gave up 7 bases and V 6 bases, and 7 bases lay outside the gene matches. DNA of the CDR3: TGTGCCAGCAGCCCAGGGGGCGCGATTGAAAAACTGTTTTTT. Translating gives CASSPGGAIEKLFF.